A single sample is the source of the 8 T cell receptor beta chains below, sequenced in a study of identifying expanded T cells in peripheral blood. Clones were sequenced by immunoSEQ multiplex PCR, and TCRdb holds only the in-frame ones, with some missing. The table records 50,000 to 65,000 clones, more than 70% of them present only once. The sample taken for sequencing was blood. These TCRs come from a person aged 18-70 years in good health.

Turning to this clone: Other DNA sequences of this sample code for an identical CDR3. The V and J genes are TRBV2 and TRBJ2-2, with D tentatively TRBD1 or TRBD2 (5 bases each). CDR3 length: 15 residues. V was clipped by 3 bases and J by 0 bases, with 8 bases between them. In germline, CDR1 is SNHLY, CDR2 FYNNEI. CDR3 region: CASSERGANTGELFF. CDR3 in DNA: TGTGCCAGCAGTGAGAGGGGAGCGAACACCGGGGAGCTGTTTTTT.

The chain employs TRBV7-2 and TRBJ2-2, with 8 bases aligning to TRBD2. The germline V gene has CDR1 SGHTA and CDR2 FQGNSA. The CDR3 extends over 18 amino acids. Unmatched junction bases numbered 13, after V lost 2 bases and J lost 5 bases. CDR3 DNA: TGTGCCAGCAGCTTAACTCATGCCGCGGTAGCGGGGACCGGGGAGCTGTTTTTT. It specifies CASSLTHAAVAGTGELFF. The full variable domain, its missing parts supplied by reference TRBV7-2 and TRBJ2-2, is GAGVSQSPSNKVTEKGKDVELRCDPISGHTALYWYRQSLGQGLEFLIYFQGNSAPDKSGLPSDRFSAERTGGSVSTLTIQRTQQEDSAVYLCASSLTHAAVAGTGELFFGEGSRLTVL.

The chain has TRBV7-9 and TRBJ2-6, with D perhaps TRBD1 or TRBD2 (5 bases each). Between the trimmed V and J ends, which lost 4 bases and 0 bases, there was a span of 7 bases. This CDR3 is 15 amino acids long. Germline CDR1 is SEHNR and CDR2 is FQNEAQ (reference sequence). In nucleotides, the CDR3 is TGTGCCAGCAGCTGGGGGACCTCTGGGGCCAACGTCCTGACTTTC. Translation gives CASSWGTSGANVLTF.

In its sample, this clone was seen once. V is TRBV7-2 and J is TRBJ2-7, with D perhaps matching TRBD1 (7 bases). CDR1 and CDR2 from the germline V gene are SGHTA and FQGNSA. The V gene lost 8 bases and the J gene lost 6 bases, with 26 bases spanning the gap. The CDR3 runs to 16 residues. CDR3 sequence reads: CASLKYGGDRGGEQYF. For the CDR3, the DNA is TGTGCCAGCCTCAAGTACGGCGGGGACAGAGGCGGCGAGCAGTACTTC.

The chain employs TRBV5-1 and TRBJ2-1; 8 bases line up with TRBD2. After removal of 4 bases from V and 2 bases from J, the junction contained 5 bases not matched to a gene. Germline CDR1 and CDR2: SGHRS and YFSETQ. The length of the CDR3 is 15 residues. The CDR3 here is CASSRTSGAYNEQFF. CDR3 in DNA: TGCGCCAGCAGCCGTACTAGCGGAGCCTACAATGAGCAGTTCTTC.

This chain connects TRBV5-1 to TRBJ2-2; 11 nucleotides agree with TRBD2. The junction had 2 bases not matched to a gene; V was cut back by 2 bases and J by 2 bases. CDR1 is SGHRS, CDR2 YFSETQ, per germline. The CDR3 length is 16 residues. CDR3 sequence reads: CASSFGTSGNTGELFF. The CDR3 DNA is TGCGCCAGCAGCTTCGGGACTAGCGGTAACACCGGGGAGCTGTTTTTT.

The chain combines TRBV2 with TRBJ1-1; the D gene is possibly TRBD1 (5 bases). Trimming cost V 3 bases and J 0 bases, with 14 bases left between them. Germline CDR1 is SNHLY and CDR2 is FYNNEI. This CDR3 region has 16 residues. The CDR3 protein is CASSDRGGDMNTEAFF. The CDR3 DNA sequence: TGTGCCAGCAGTGATCGGGGCGGTGATATGAACACTGAAGCTTTCTTT.

V gene TRBV27 combines with J gene TRBJ2-3; 9 bases are a match to TRBD1. CDR3 length: 19 residues. J was trimmed by 4 bases and V by 3 bases; bases with no gene match: 17. Germline V gene sequence: CDR1 MNHEY, CDR2 SMNVEV (reference sequence). DNA for the CDR3: TGTGCCAGCAGTTTCAACCCGAGATGGACAGGGGAACCCTCAGATACGCAGTATTTT. It encodes CASSFNPRWTGEPSDTQYF.